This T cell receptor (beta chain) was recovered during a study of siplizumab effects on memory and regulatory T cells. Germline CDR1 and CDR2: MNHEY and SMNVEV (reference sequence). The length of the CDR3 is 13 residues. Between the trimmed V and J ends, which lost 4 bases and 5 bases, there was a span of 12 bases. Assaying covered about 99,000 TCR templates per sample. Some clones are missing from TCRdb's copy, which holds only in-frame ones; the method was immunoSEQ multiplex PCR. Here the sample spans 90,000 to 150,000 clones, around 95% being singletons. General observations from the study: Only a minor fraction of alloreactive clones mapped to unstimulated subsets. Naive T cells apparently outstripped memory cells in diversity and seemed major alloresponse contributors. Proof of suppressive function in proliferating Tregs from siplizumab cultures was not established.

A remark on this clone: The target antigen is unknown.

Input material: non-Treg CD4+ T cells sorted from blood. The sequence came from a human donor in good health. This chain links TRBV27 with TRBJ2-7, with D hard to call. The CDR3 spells CASSSDPRDEQYF. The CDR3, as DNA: TGTGCCAGCAGTTCAGACCCCCGCGACGAGCAGTACTTC.